This T cell receptor (beta chain) comes out of a study of naive and memory T cell subsets. Study-level findings and limits: Over 90% of naive TCR sequences appeared only once after error correction, unlike memory subsets.

From the second PCR step, alpha and beta chains were amplified apart. Cells stained for CD3, CD4, CD8, CD45RA and CD27 were sorted into four subsets. This clonotype was detected ten times or more. Antigen: not known. This CDR3 has 19 amino acids. J gave up 4 bases and V 3 bases, and 14 bases lay outside the gene matches. The beta constant-region primer was an equimolar mix of two oligonucleotides covering TRBC1 and TRBC2. The ligated cDNA underwent four PCR rounds using SP2 and nested alpha and beta constant-region primers. A 12-nucleotide UMI and the SP2 primer were added to the cDNA 3' end by oligonucleotide ligation. TCRdb redid the calling of the UMI-ligation and nested PCR reads with MiXCR, one entry per CDR3 protein. Of some 15,000 distinct CDR3 sequences in the sample, 8% to 9.5% are singletons; the top ten hold about 21%.

The sequence was collected from a human donor in good health. The J gene is TRBJ2-3, the V gene TRBV12-3 or TRBV12-4; 12 bases map to TRBD1. Sequencing input: central memory CD8+ T cells from blood. CDR3 in DNA: TGTGCCAGCAGTTTTGGTGGACGAAGGGACAGGGGGCATGCAGATACGCAGTATTTT. It yields the protein CASSFGGRRDRGHADTQYF.